Listed below are T cell receptor beta chains from one sample, sequenced in a study of shared clonotypes between healthy human individuals. Data came from immunoSEQ multiplex PCR; TCRdb stores just in-frame clones and leaves some out. Altogether approximately 1,000,000 clones are present, 77% being singletons, with the ten largest covering roughly 0.82%. Sequenced material: memory CD4+ T cells from PBMCs. These receptors were obtained from a man aged 18 to 30 in good health. Some clones in this sample may be carry-over from other donors' samples. CDR3s include the opening cysteine and the closing phenylalanine or tryptophan. The D gene is left open where the match is weak. Only part of the rows carry a size: once, few, many, or a class if the clone is expanded.

j_call	d_call	v_call	clone_size	cdr3_nt	cdr3_aa
TRBJ1-4	NA	TRBV27	NA	TGTGCCAGCTCCGGGAATGGTGGGAATGAAAAACTGTTTTTT	CASSGNGGNEKLFF
TRBJ1-1	NA	TRBV4-1	many	TGCGCCAGCACCTACACCTCGGGGAGGAAGTACACTGAAGCTTTCTTT	CASTYTSGRKYTEAFF
TRBJ1-1	NA	TRBV19	NA	TGTGCCAGTAGTACTCGGGGGGCAGCTAGGTCCTTT	CASSTRGAARSF
TRBJ1-3	NA	TRBV6-5	NA	TGTGCCAGTCACTCCTCTGGGAACACCATATATTTT	CASHSSGNTIYF
TRBJ2-7	NA	TRBV21-1	NA	TGTGCCAGCAGCCGCCCTAGTAGCACACGTCCCGGTTACGAGCAGTACTTC	CASSRPSSTRPGYEQYF
TRBJ1-4	TRBD1	TRBV28	few	TGTGCCAGCAGTGCTACAGGGGGGAAGAGCGAAAAACTGTTTTTT	CASSATGGKSEKLFF
TRBJ2-7	NA	TRBV7-6	NA	TGTGCCAGCAGCTTAGGCTCGACAGAGCAGTACTTC	CASSLGSTEQYF
TRBJ2-5	NA	TRBV18	NA	TGTGCCAGCTCGACAGGGAGGGAGACCCAGTACTTC	CASSTGRETQYF
TRBJ2-1	TRBD2	TRBV28	NA	TGTGCCAGCACCATCTATGGTATGGCGGGAGGGTCACAGCAGTTCTTC	CASTIYGMAGGSQQFF
TRBJ2-7	TRBD2	TRBV7-2	NA	TGTGCCAGCAGCAAACCGGGACTAGCGTCACTCTCCTACGAGCAGTACTTC	CASSKPGLASLSYEQYF
TRBJ1-5	NA	TRBV30	few	TGTGCCTGGAGTGAGGGCCCTCAGCCCCAGCATTTT	CAWSEGPQPQHF
TRBJ1-1	NA	TRBV4-2	NA	TGTGCCAGCAGCCAACCCGGGGGGATCACTGAAGCTTTCTTT	CASSQPGGITEAFF
TRBJ2-5	NA	TRBV2	NA	TGTGCCAGCAGTCCGACAGTGGGGCAGTGGACCCAGTACTTC	CASSPTVGQWTQYF
TRBJ2-2	TRBD2	TRBV5-1	NA	TGCGCCAGCAGCTTGGCACTAGCGGTGAACACCGGGGAGCTGTTTTTT	CASSLALAVNTGELFF
TRBJ1-4	NA	TRBV18	few	TGTGCCAGCTCACCACCCTCAGGGAATGGTGAAAAACTGTTTTTT	CASSPPSGNGEKLFF
TRBJ2-2	TRBD2	TRBV9	NA	TGTGCCAGCAGCGCCGGGGGGACGAACACCGGGGAGCTGTTTTTT	CASSAGGTNTGELFF
TRBJ2-3	NA	TRBV6-5	NA	TGTGCCAGCAGTTACCAAGGGGACTCTAGCACAGATACGCAGTATTTT	CASSYQGDSSTDTQYF
TRBJ2-4	TRBD2	TRBV30	NA	TGTGCCTGGAGTGTAGGGGGGACTAGCAACATTCAGTACTTC	CAWSVGGTSNIQYF
TRBJ2-5	TRBD2	TRBV28	many	TGTGCCAGCAGTTTATCGACTAGCGGGTACCCCGAAGAGACCCAGTACTTC	CASSLSTSGYPEETQYF
TRBJ2-1	NA	TRBV25-1	NA	TGTGCCAGCAGTGAAGTCCAGGGTAGCTCCTACAATGAGCAGTTCTTC	CASSEVQGSSYNEQFF
TRBJ1-4	TRBD1	TRBV4-2	NA	TGTGCCAGCAGCCAGGACAGGCAAGTAAATGAAAAACTGTTTTTT	CASSQDRQVNEKLFF
TRBJ2-5	TRBD2	TRBV14	NA	TGTGCCAGCAGCCAAGGGACTAGCGGATCCGAGACCCAGTACTTC	CASSQGTSGSETQYF
TRBJ1-3	TRBD1	TRBV30	NA	TGTGCCTGGAGCGACAGGGGTGCAGGAAACACCATATATTTT	CAWSDRGAGNTIYF
TRBJ2-3	TRBD2	TRBV5-4	NA	TGTGCCAGCAGCTTAGGCGGGAGGGCCGTAGATACGCAGTATTTT	CASSLGGRAVDTQYF
TRBJ1-2	TRBD1	TRBV5-6	few	TGTGCCAGCACATCCTCGGGACAGGGGCTCTATGGCTACACCTTC	CASTSSGQGLYGYTF
TRBJ2-7	NA	TRBV18	NA	TGTGCCAGCTCACAAAGGCCCTACGAGCAGTACTTC	CASSQRPYEQYF
TRBJ2-1	NA	TRBV4-1	NA	TGCGCCAGCAGCCAAGTAGTTAGCAGGTTTGGCAATGAGCAGTTCTTC	CASSQVVSRFGNEQFF
TRBJ2-5	NA	TRBV11-1	NA	TGTGCCAGCAGCTTAGTCTCAGCCCAACAAGAGACCCAGTACTTC	CASSLVSAQQETQYF
TRBJ2-5	TRBD2	TRBV4-2	NA	TGTGCCAGCAGCCATTCCTCTAGCGGCCAAGAGACCCAGTACTTC	CASSHSSSGQETQYF
TRBJ2-3	NA	TRBV7-9	NA	TGTGCCAGCAGCTCGCGGGGCGGAAACACAGATACGCAGTATTTT	CASSSRGGNTDTQYF
TRBJ2-7	TRBD2	TRBV28	NA	TGTGCCAGCAGTTTATCACCCGGACTAGCGTTAACCTACGAGCAGTACTTC	CASSLSPGLALTYEQYF